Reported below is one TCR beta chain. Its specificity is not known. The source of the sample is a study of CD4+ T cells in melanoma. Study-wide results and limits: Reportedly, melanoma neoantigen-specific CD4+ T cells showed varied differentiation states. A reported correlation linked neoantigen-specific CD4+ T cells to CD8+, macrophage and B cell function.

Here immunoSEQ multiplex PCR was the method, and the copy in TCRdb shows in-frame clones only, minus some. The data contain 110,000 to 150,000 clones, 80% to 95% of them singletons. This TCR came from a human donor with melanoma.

This chain's CDR3 is CASSSYRNEKLFF. CDR3 DNA sequence: TGTGCCAGCAGTTCCTACAGGAATGAAAAACTGTTTTTT. The chain is built from TRBV2 and TRBJ1-4; possibly TRBD1 for D (5 bases). The ends were cut back, 5 bases at V and 5 bases at J, with 9 bases in the middle. There are 13 residues in the CDR3. The germline V gene has CDR1 SNHLY and CDR2 FYNNEI.